A selection of T cell receptor beta chains follows, all from one sample in a study of T cell repertoires in cytomegalovirus infection. Via MiXCR, TCRdb re-called the reads, giving one row per CDR3 protein. The repertoire consists of about a million distinct CDR3 sequences, with around 32% occurring once and the leading ten covering around 15%. The antigens these receptors bind are not known. The material sequenced was cultured CD8+ T cells from PBMCs, taken from culture after CMV antigen stimulation. Receptor source: a human donor in good health (CMV status not recorded). Some clones in this sample may be carry-over from other donors' samples. Each CDR3 is given with its conserved first and last residue. Each record gives: D gene, J gene, CDR3 length, clone size, V gene, CDR3 protein, CDR3 DNA. D genes are given only for firm matches. For some rows the clone size is stated as once, few or many, or as a class when expanded; others skip it.

d_call: NA; j_call: TRBJ1-1; cdr3_length: 12; clone_size: many; v_call: TRBV7-6; cdr3_aa: CASSPGPPLAFF; cdr3_nt: TGTGCCAGCAGCCCTGGACCGCCTTTAGCTTTCTTT
d_call: TRBD2; j_call: TRBJ2-5; cdr3_length: 18; clone_size: many; v_call: TRBV7-8; cdr3_aa: CASSLGGFGGGDQETQYF; cdr3_nt: TGTGCCAGCAGCTTAGGGGGTTTCGGCGGGGGGGACCAAGAGACCCAGTACTTC
d_call: NA; j_call: TRBJ2-2; cdr3_length: 16; clone_size: many; v_call: TRBV7-2; cdr3_aa: CASSLFFQENTGELFF; cdr3_nt: TGTGCCAGCAGCTTATTCTTCCAGGAGAACACCGGGGAGCTGTTTTTT
d_call: NA; j_call: TRBJ2-1; cdr3_length: 15; clone_size: once; v_call: TRBV5-1; cdr3_aa: CASSFRGGERDEQFF; cdr3_nt: TGCGCCAGCAGCTTCAGGGGGGGCGAACGCGATGAGCAGTTCTTC
d_call: NA; j_call: TRBJ2-5; cdr3_length: 14; clone_size: many; v_call: TRBV6-2/TRBV6-3; cdr3_aa: CASSYRGLQETQYF; cdr3_nt: TGTGCCAGCAGTTACCGAGGGCTCCAAGAGACCCAGTACTTC
d_call: NA; j_call: TRBJ2-2; cdr3_length: 16; clone_size: NA; v_call: TRBV5-1; cdr3_aa: CASSLDRTANTGELFF; cdr3_nt: TGCGCCAGCAGCCTTGACAGAACCGCGAACACCGGGGAGCTGTTTTTT
d_call: NA; j_call: TRBJ2-3; cdr3_length: 15; clone_size: NA; v_call: TRBV12-3/TRBV12-4; cdr3_aa: CASSLRESRTDTQYF; cdr3_nt: TGTGCCAGCAGTTTACGGGAGTCACGCACAGATACGCAGTATTTT
d_call: TRBD2; j_call: TRBJ2-1; cdr3_length: 17; clone_size: few; v_call: TRBV4-3; cdr3_aa: CASSQETSGGLYNEQFF; cdr3_nt: TGCGCCAGCAGCCAAGAAACTAGCGGGGGTCTCTACAATGAGCAGTTCTTC
d_call: TRBD1; j_call: TRBJ2-1; cdr3_length: 15; clone_size: NA; v_call: TRBV27; cdr3_aa: CASSKGQDTYNEQFF; cdr3_nt: TGTGCCAGCAGTAAAGGACAGGACACTTACAATGAGCAGTTCTTC
d_call: TRBD1; j_call: TRBJ1-1; cdr3_length: 15; clone_size: many; v_call: TRBV7-6; cdr3_aa: CASSLAGGLNTEAFF; cdr3_nt: TGTGCCAGCAGCTTGGCAGGGGGCCTGAACACTGAAGCTTTCTTT
d_call: NA; j_call: TRBJ2-3; cdr3_length: 15; clone_size: NA; v_call: TRBV15; cdr3_aa: CATSRGKRGTDTQYF; cdr3_nt: TGTGCCACCAGCAGAGGGAAGCGGGGCACAGATACGCAGTATTTT
d_call: NA; j_call: TRBJ2-7; cdr3_length: 16; clone_size: NA; v_call: TRBV15; cdr3_aa: CATSRDIDSDSYEQYF; cdr3_nt: TGTGCCACCAGCAGAGATATAGATAGCGACAGCTACGAGCAGTACTTC
d_call: TRBD1; j_call: TRBJ2-5; cdr3_length: 12; clone_size: few; v_call: TRBV29-1; cdr3_aa: CSATGQRGTQYF; cdr3_nt: TGCAGCGCTACGGGACAGAGGGGGACCCAGTACTTC
d_call: NA; j_call: TRBJ2-2; cdr3_length: 12; clone_size: NA; v_call: TRBV11-3; cdr3_aa: CASSLRGRELFF; cdr3_nt: TGTGCCAGCAGCTTAAGGGGACGGGAGCTGTTTTTT
d_call: NA; j_call: TRBJ1-6; cdr3_length: 16; clone_size: few; v_call: TRBV11-1; cdr3_aa: CASSLPQTDRDSPLHF; cdr3_nt: TGTGCCAGCAGCTTACCTCAGACGGACCGGGATTCACCCCTCCACTTT
d_call: NA; j_call: TRBJ1-5; cdr3_length: 15; clone_size: NA; v_call: TRBV7-2; cdr3_aa: CANSSGPYSNQPQHF; cdr3_nt: TGTGCCAACAGCTCGGGACCTTATAGCAATCAGCCCCAGCATTTT
d_call: NA; j_call: TRBJ1-5; cdr3_length: 12; clone_size: NA; v_call: TRBV7-9; cdr3_aa: CASSKAGQPQHF; cdr3_nt: TGTGCCAGCAGCAAAGCGGGTCAGCCCCAGCATTTT
d_call: TRBD1; j_call: TRBJ2-7; cdr3_length: 15; clone_size: NA; v_call: TRBV7-9; cdr3_aa: CASSSSGTETYEQYF; cdr3_nt: TGTGCCAGCAGCTCGTCCGGGACAGAGACCTACGAGCAGTACTTC
d_call: NA; j_call: TRBJ2-4; cdr3_length: 13; clone_size: NA; v_call: TRBV18; cdr3_aa: CASSPSQNYIQYF; cdr3_nt: TGTGCCAGCTCACCAAGCCAGAATTACATTCAGTACTTC
d_call: TRBD1; j_call: TRBJ2-4; cdr3_length: 12; clone_size: NA; v_call: TRBV28; cdr3_aa: CASLGQKNIQYF; cdr3_nt: TGTGCCAGCTTGGGACAGAAAAACATTCAGTACTTC
d_call: NA; j_call: TRBJ2-1; cdr3_length: 14; clone_size: NA; v_call: TRBV20-1; cdr3_aa: CSAPDLSSYNEQFF; cdr3_nt: TGCAGTGCCCCAGACTTAAGCTCCTACAATGAGCAGTTCTTC
d_call: NA; j_call: TRBJ1-1; cdr3_length: 16; clone_size: few; v_call: TRBV12-3/TRBV12-4; cdr3_aa: CASSFRTGRTDTEAFF; cdr3_nt: TGTGCCAGCAGTTTCCGAACAGGGCGAACTGACACTGAAGCTTTCTTT
d_call: NA; j_call: TRBJ2-1; cdr3_length: 13; clone_size: NA; v_call: TRBV12-5; cdr3_aa: CASREGAIDEQFF; cdr3_nt: TGTGCTAGTAGGGAGGGGGCGATCGATGAGCAGTTCTTC
d_call: NA; j_call: TRBJ1-5; cdr3_length: 13; clone_size: few; v_call: TRBV4-1; cdr3_aa: CASSQDSREPQHF; cdr3_nt: TGCGCCAGCAGCCAAGACTCCAGGGAGCCCCAGCATTTT
d_call: NA; j_call: TRBJ1-1; cdr3_length: 12; clone_size: many; v_call: TRBV7-2; cdr3_aa: CASSFAGREAFF; cdr3_nt: TGTGCCAGCAGCTTCGCGGGGAGAGAAGCTTTCTTT
d_call: NA; j_call: TRBJ1-2; cdr3_length: 16; clone_size: NA; v_call: TRBV6-6; cdr3_aa: CASSYPGEGGVRGYTF; cdr3_nt: TGTGCCAGCAGTTACCCGGGAGAGGGAGGGGTGAGGGGCTACACCTTC